The next 7 T cell receptor beta chains were all read from a single sample in a study of beta chain features in type 1 diabetes. TCRB transcripts that were expressed got sequenced, as all of the isolated RNA had been reverse transcribed. Clones were sequenced by immunoSEQ multiplex PCR, and TCRdb holds only the in-frame ones, with some missing. The sample has roughly 400,000 clones; 11% to 15% are singletons. Material for sequencing was naive CD4+ T cells from blood. The origin of the receptors is a young man in good health.

The chain has TRBV29-1 and TRBJ1-2; D unresolved. The length of the CDR3 is 14 residues. V gave up 6 bases and J gave up 0 bases, with 14 bases separating them. The germline V gene encodes CDR1 SQVTM and CDR2 ANQGSEA. The CDR3 sequence: CSVIWGGTNYGYTF. The CDR3 bases are TGCAGCGTGATTTGGGGAGGGACTAACTATGGCTACACCTTC.

As regards this clone: At the DNA level, this CDR3 is encoded by other sequences in the same sample as well. The rearrangement links TRBV29-1 to TRBJ2-1; D remains ambiguous. Trimming shortened V by 4 bases and J by 4 bases, and 5 bases separated the two germline ends. Germline-derived CDR1 and CDR2 are SQVTM and ANQGSEA. The CDR3 has 11 amino acids. This chain's CDR3 is CSVGGYNEQFF. The CDR3 DNA reads as TGCAGCGTTGGAGGATACAATGAGCAGTTCTTC.

This clone has only a few counts. The gene calls are TRBV7-2 and TRBJ2-3; TRBD1 matches at 10 bases. V dropped 5 bases and J dropped 4; count of bases not matched to a gene: 6. Per germline, CDR1 SGHTA and CDR2 FQGNSA. This CDR3 comprises 15 residues. DNA of the CDR3: TGTGCCAGCAGCCTCGACAGGGGGCAAGCAGATACGCAGTATTTT. Its protein is CASSLDRGQADTQYF. The full variable domain, with the rest looked up from reference TRBV7-2 and TRBJ2-3, is GAGVSQSPSNKVTEKGKDVELRCDPISGHTALYWYRQSLGQGLEFLIYFQGNSAPDKSGLPSDRFSAERTGGSVSTLTIQRTQQEDSAVYLCASSLDRGQADTQYFGPGTRLTVL.

V usage is TRBV19 and J usage is TRBJ2-7; a weak D match, TRBD2 (6 bases). This CDR3 has 14 residues. V lost 3 bases to trimming and J lost 1 base, with 10 bases between them. In germline, CDR1 is LNHDA, CDR2 SQIVND (reference sequence). The CDR3 DNA sequence: TGTGCCAGTAGTATGCGGGACCAGTCCTACGAGCAGTACTTC. Amino acids: CASSMRDQSYEQYF. The whole variable domain, remainder taken from reference TRBV19 and TRBJ2-7, is DGGITQSPKYLFRKEGQNVTLSCEQNLNHDAMYWYRQDPGQGLRLIYYSQIVNDFQKGDIAEGYSVSREKKESFPLTVTSAQKNPTAFYLCASSMRDQSYEQYFGPGTRLTVT.

The chain employs TRBV27 and TRBJ2-5, with D tentatively TRBD2 (5 bases). Between the trimmed V and J ends, which lost 0 bases and 9 bases, there was a span of 11 bases. The CDR3 totals 13 residues. The germline CDR1 and CDR2 sequences are MNHEY and SMNVEV (reference sequence). The CDR3 nucleotides are TGTGCCAGCAGTTTATCTGAACCCGGGGCCCAGTACTTC. It is translated as CASSLSEPGAQYF.

About this clone: Other DNA sequences in the sample encode the same CDR3. This chain joins TRBV9 and TRBJ1-1, with D possibly being TRBD1 (5 bases). Deletions cut 0 bases from V and 5 bases from J, with 11 bases between. This CDR3 has 14 residues. CDR1 and CDR2 from the germline V gene are SGDLS and YYNGEE. CDR3 DNA sequence: TGTGCCAGCAGCGTAGGGGGCGAGGGAACTGAAGCTTTCTTT. It encodes CASSVGGEGTEAFF.

The chain recombines TRBV6-5 with TRBJ2-1; 7 bases map to TRBD2. The trim removed 0 bases at V and 8 bases at J, leaving 10 bases unmatched. CDR3 length equals 16 residues. CDR1 is MNHEY and CDR2 is SVGAGI in the germline V gene. In nucleotides, the CDR3 is TGTGCCAGCAGTTACTCGAATGGCCTAGCGGCCTATGAGCAGTTCTTC. Translated, it gives CASSYSNGLAAYEQFF.